Reported below is one T cell receptor gamma chain. This clone is regarded as large (0.1 to 1%). The clone's antigen remains unknown. Base qualities are not provided; no much larger clone lies one nucleotide away. These data are taken from a study of gamma delta lymphoproliferative disorders and STAT genes (dated 2018 in TCRdb). Describing the broader study: The LymphoTrack Dx TCRG Assay was used to prepare gamma-chain libraries from at least 50 ng of genomic DNA. Since no corresponding Invivoscribe delta assay was available, delta-chain libraries were prepared following the standard operating procedure of the EuroClonality-NGS working group. The study profiled TCR gamma and delta CDR3 repertoires by deep sequencing in Tgammadelta lymphoproliferative disease patients and healthy controls, within a larger immunophenotypic and STAT-mutation study. A couple of gamma-chain samples and all delta-chain samples were sequenced twice to confirm results.

In both library preparation methods, multiplex PCR was run with primers aimed at the conserved V and J regions of the TCR genes. Purified and pooled amplicons were sequenced on an Illumina MiSeq platform. The authors' pipeline ran thus. V(D)J alignment, clonotype assembly and translation were done with MiXCR, while functionality assessment and CDR3 repertoire analyses were done with VDJtools. CDR3 was defined according to IMGT, and analyses were limited to productive sequences using functional genes, with ORF genes and pseudogenes excluded. A custom Python script searched for identical amino acid CDR3s of major clonotypes (frequency >=5%) across all patients and controls. Clonotype frequencies in patients versus controls were compared with a one-sided non-parametric Wilcoxon test. TCRdb reprocessed the public data with the CATT caller; entries with the same nucleotide sequence were combined afterwards. These V and J calls originate from TCRdb's pipeline instead of the authors' own analysis. Across this sample there are more than 950 gamma-chain clones, with about 15% seen only once. The leading ten clones occupy under 20% of the sample.

TCR sequencing was performed on genomic DNA from peripheral blood mononuclear cells isolated from patients and controls. Controls were 23 healthy adult blood donors, with a median age of 64 years and some twelve males and some eleven females, matched to patients for age and sex. On the study overall, not on this receptor specifically: Almost every major gamma and delta clonotype in patients was public, meaning shared with at least one healthy donor, and only a couple of gamma clonotypes were private to disease. It was noted by the authors that NGS specificity may be reduced at low frequencies, so confirmation of the public or private nature of leukemic clones is needed. Control T cells were likely spread across varied maturation stages, whereas leukemic cells were skewed toward terminal effectors, which potentially limits comparisons between patients and controls. When whole repertoires were clustered, gamma repertoires from patients grouped apart from those of healthy controls, but delta repertoires did not separate between the groups.

Sequenced input: blood. The sequence was collected from a human donor in good health.

The CDR3 reads as follows: CATWDRRGYKKLF. In nucleotide form, the sequence is TGTGCCACCTGGGACAGGCGAGGCTATAAGAAACTCTTT. The chain is encoded by TRGV3 joined to TRGJ1 or TRGJ2. The J gene, absent from TCRdb, was called here by matching the DNA to germline. Ends trimmed: V by 0 bases, J by 7 bases; bases unmatched to a gene: 6. The CDR1 and CDR2 encoded by the germline V gene (reference sequence) are VTNTFY and YDVSTARD. The CDR3 starts with the cysteine, ends with the phenylalanine, and has 13 residues. Just CDR3 DNA is preserved here, 39 bases in frame from base 1.